This is a list of T cell receptor beta chains from one sample in a study of T-cell reconstitution after alpha-beta-depleted transplantation in children. In TCRdb, the PCR reads were re-called with MiXCR into one record per CDR3 protein. The table shows a few hundred thousand distinct CDR3 sequences, with approximately 30% occurring only once. Sequencing was performed on PBMCs, taken before TCRalphabeta/CD19-depleted stem cell transplant. These receptors were obtained from a boy in the first two years of life with Wiskott-Aldrich syndrome, due to receive a stem cell transplant. Both conserved end residues are part of each CDR3. Each record gives: J gene, clone size, CDR3 length, V gene, D gene, CDR3 DNA, CDR3 protein. A D gene is named only where the DNA matches it firmly. The size field is filled for only some rows; it gives once, few, many or a size class.

>TRBJ2-2|.|15|TRBV5-1|.
TGCGCCAGCAGTGGCCTCTCGAGTGTCACCGGGGAGCTGTTTTTT
CASSGLSSVTGELFF
>TRBJ2-5|.|15|TRBV21-1|.
TGTGCCATCCCACTACTAGCGGTCAGGTGGGAGACCCAGTACTTC
CAIPLLAVRWETQYF
>TRBJ2-1|few|16|TRBV5-1|TRBD2
TGCGCCAGCAGCTTCCTAGCGGGAGGGGGTGGTCATGAGCAGTTCTTC
CASSFLAGGGGHEQFF
>TRBJ1-2|.|14|TRBV28|TRBD1
TGTGCCAGCAGTCCCCCGGGACAGGGGCCTGGCTACACCTTC
CASSPPGQGPGYTF
>TRBJ2-1|many|8|TRBV5-1|.
TGCGCCAGCAATGAGCAGTTCTTC
CASNEQFF
>TRBJ2-7|.|15|TRBV20-1|.
TGCAGTGCCTCGTCAGGGAAGGGGGTTACCTACGAGCAGTACTTC
CSASSGKGVTYEQYF
>TRBJ2-7|.|13|TRBV29-1|TRBD2
TGCAGCGTTGTAACAGCGGGAGGTTACGAGCAGTACTTC
CSVVTAGGYEQYF
>TRBJ2-5|few|16|TRBV11-2|TRBD2
TGTGCCAGCAGCACCACTAGCGGTTACGGCCAAGAGACCCAGTACTTC
CASSTTSGYGQETQYF
>TRBJ1-1|.|15|TRBV3-1|.
TGTGCCAGCCAGGACAGTGACTCGTGGAACGCTGAAGCTTTCTTT
CASQDSDSWNAEAFF
>TRBJ2-1|many|18|TRBV11-2|TRBD2
TGTGCCAGCAGCTTATTAGGGACTAGCGGGAGGATCTACAATGAGCAGTTCTTC
CASSLLGTSGRIYNEQFF
>TRBJ2-1|few|13|TRBV24-1|.
TGTGCCACCAGTGATCCCTCCGGAGCGTTTACATTCTTC
CATSDPSGAFTFF
>TRBJ2-3|.|10|TRBV6-5|.
TGTGCCAGCGGTCAAGGTACGCAGTATTTT
CASGQGTQYF